Listed here are 15 T cell receptor beta chains from one sample, sequenced in a study of human T cells and chemical hapten exposure. The time point denotes: patch test 1, 2 weeks after DPC sensitization. The sample's treatment: therapeutic diphenylcyclopropenone sensitization with weekly scalp DPC. TCRdb passed the RACE reads through MiXCR, listing each CDR3 protein once. The sample carries roughly 100,000 distinct CDR3 sequences, more than 9.5% recorded once. The material sequenced was whole blood, taken in connection with sensitization to the hapten diphenylcyclopropenone (DPC). These receptors were collected from a woman aged 40 to 49 with alopecia areata. Some clones in this sample may be carry-over from other donors' samples.

There are a few counts of this clonotype. This chain uses TRBV4-3 with TRBJ2-1; the D gene is possibly TRBD1 (5 bases). This CDR3 is built from 16 residues. V lost 0 bases to trimming and J lost 3 bases, with 12 bases between them. CDR1 is LGHNA, CDR2 YSLEER, per germline. The CDR3: CASSQDPGIFYNEQFF. CDR3 bases: TGCGCCAGCAGCCAAGACCCAGGGATCTTCTACAATGAGCAGTTCTTC.

This clonotype was counted a few times. The chain is built from TRBV7-2 and TRBJ2-7, with 7 bases identical to TRBD1. Germline loops: CDR1 SGHTA, CDR2 FQGNSA. The CDR3 has 13 amino acids. V lost 5 bases to trimming and J lost 7 bases; unmatched junction nucleotides: 8. CDR3 DNA: TGTGCCAGCAGCACGGGACAGCGTGGGGAGCAGTACTTC. Translation gives CASSTGQRGEQYF.

The genes are TRBV12-3 or TRBV12-4 and TRBJ2-1; weak D call: TRBD1 (7 bases). The CDR3 totals 15 residues. Trimming shortened V by 6 bases and J by 4 bases, and 16 bases separated the two germline ends. The CDR3 DNA follows: TGTGCCAGCAGGGTCGGGGGACAGCTTTACAATGAGCAGTTCTTC. Residues: CASRVGGQLYNEQFF.

This clonotype was seen repeatedly, ten times or more. This chain joins TRBV27 and TRBJ2-5, with 14 nucleotides matching TRBD2. Germline V gene data show CDR1 as MNHEY and CDR2 as SMNVEV (reference sequence). Trimming at V came to 1 base and at J to 3 bases, leaving 1 base not matched to a gene. The CDR3 spans 16 residues. CDR3 sequence: CASSLLGLAGEETQYF. Here the CDR3 DNA reads TGTGCCAGCAGTTTATTGGGACTAGCGGGAGAAGAGACCCAGTACTTC.

The rearrangement links TRBV6-2 or TRBV6-3 to TRBJ2-2, with D possibly being TRBD1 or TRBD2 (5 bases each). Germline V gene lookup returns CDR1 MNHEY and CDR2 SVGEGT. The CDR3 is made up of 14 amino acids. Between the trimmed V and J ends, which lost 6 bases and 4 bases, there was a span of 12 bases. DNA for the CDR3: TGTGCCAGCAGGAGGGACGGAACCACCGGGGAGCTGTTTTTT. Amino acid sequence: CASRRDGTTGELFF.

The chain uses TRBV6-5 and TRBJ1-4, with a possible D match to TRBD1 (6 bases). Germline CDR1 reads MNHEY; CDR2 reads SVGAGI. V was cut by 6 bases and J by 8 bases, with 13 bases left in between. This CDR3 region has 13 residues. CDR3 DNA: TGTGCCAGCAGGGTAGGGGGTAGGGAAAAACTGTTTTTT. It codes for CASRVGGREKLFF.

The table lists this clonotype with many counts. The gene calls are TRBV24-1 and TRBJ1-5, with a possible D match to TRBD1 (5 bases). The CDR3 extends over 14 amino acids. Looked up from germline, CDR1 is KGHDR and CDR2 is SFDVKD. V was clipped by 10 bases and J by 7 bases, with 19 bases between them. The DNA of the CDR3 is TGTGCCACGGGGGACGGACCTGGTGGGCAGCCCCAGCATTTT. Residues: CATGDGPGGQPQHF.

The chain carries TRBV5-4 and TRBJ1-2; TRBD1 agrees at 8 bases. The CDR3 runs 15 residues. Germline CDR1 SGHNT, CDR2 YYREEE (reference sequence). V lost 0 bases to trimming and J lost 4 bases; unmatched junction nucleotides: 5. For the CDR3, the DNA is TGTGCCAGCAGCTTGGATCCAGGGGGCAGCTATGGCTACACCTTC. Protein product: CASSLDPGGSYGYTF. The full variable domain, its missing parts supplied by reference TRBV5-4 and TRBJ1-2, is ETGVTQSPTHLIKTRGQQVTLRCSSQSGHNTVSWYQQALGQGPQFIFQYYREEENGRGNFPPRFSGLQFPNYSSELNVNALELDDSALYLCASSLDPGGSYGYTFGSGTRLTVV.

The rearrangement links TRBV28 to TRBJ2-4; no clear D gene. The CDR3 runs 15 residues. The germline V and J ends were trimmed by 6 bases and 0 bases, with 12 bases remaining between them. CDR1 and CDR2 from the germline V gene are MDHEN and SYDVKM. The CDR3 DNA reads as TGTGCCAGCAGCCCCCCGGGTATAGCCAAAAACATTCAGTACTTC. It is translated as CASSPPGIAKNIQYF.

The chain couples TRBV5-1 to TRBJ2-3, with TRBD2 matching 11 bases. After removal of 0 bases from V and 1 base from J, the junction contained 7 bases not matched to a gene. CDR3 length: 18 amino acids. Germline CDR1 SGHRS, CDR2 YFSETQ. The chain's CDR3 is CASSLELAGDARTDTQYF. In DNA form, the CDR3 reads TGCGCCAGCAGCTTGGAACTAGCGGGAGATGCCCGCACAGATACGCAGTATTTT.

The chain employs TRBV19 and TRBJ2-6; D possibly corresponds to TRBD2 (5 bases). Trimming took off 1 base at V and 2 bases at J, with 6 bases between the two ends. Germline CDR1 reads LNHDA; CDR2 reads SQIVND (reference sequence). This CDR3 has 15 amino acids. CDR3 sequence reads: CASSIVGAGANVLTF. CDR3 bases: TGTGCCAGTAGTATAGTGGGAGCTGGGGCCAACGTCCTGACTTTC.

This clonotype was detected many times. J is TRBJ1-1 and V is TRBV30; a weak D match, TRBD1 (5 bases). CDR3 length: 12 amino acids. CDR1 is GTSNPN, CDR2 SVGIG, per germline (reference sequence). The V end was cut by 8 bases, the J end by 1 base, with 11 bases between. CDR3 coding DNA: TGTGCCCGCGGGGGTTCGAACACTGAAGCTTTCTTT. Its translation: CARGGSNTEAFF.

The DNA of the CDR3 is TGCAGTGCTAGCCCAGTTAGGACAGAACCTATCTCCTACGAGCAGTACTTC. As protein: CSASPVRTEPISYEQYF. The chain has TRBV20-1 and TRBJ2-7; maybe TRBD1 (6 bases). The CDR3 totals 17 residues. Trimming left V 3 bases short and J 0 bases short, with 21 bases between. Germline V lookup: CDR1 DFQATT, CDR2 SNEGSKA (reference sequence).

This clonotype was counted ten times or more. The chain carries TRBV30 and TRBJ2-1; TRBD1 aligns across 7 bases. Germline V gene data show CDR1 as GTSNPN and CDR2 as SVGIG (reference sequence). The CDR3 has 12 residues. The V and J ends lost 2 bases and 10 bases, in that order; junction bases with no gene match: 5. CDR3 in amino acids: CAWSLQGREQFF. CDR3 bases: TGTGCCTGGAGTTTACAGGGGCGAGAGCAGTTCTTC.

This clonotype was detected only a few times. This chain uses TRBV9 with TRBJ2-3; 9 positions match TRBD2. The CDR3 length is 18 residues. The germline gives CDR1 SGDLS, CDR2 YYNGEE. V was clipped by 1 base and J by 2 bases; unmatched bases: 11. In DNA, the CDR3 is TGTGCCAGCAGCGTAAGCGGGGGGCTCGCAGGCGACACAGATACGCAGTATTTT. Its translation is CASSVSGGLAGDTDTQYF.